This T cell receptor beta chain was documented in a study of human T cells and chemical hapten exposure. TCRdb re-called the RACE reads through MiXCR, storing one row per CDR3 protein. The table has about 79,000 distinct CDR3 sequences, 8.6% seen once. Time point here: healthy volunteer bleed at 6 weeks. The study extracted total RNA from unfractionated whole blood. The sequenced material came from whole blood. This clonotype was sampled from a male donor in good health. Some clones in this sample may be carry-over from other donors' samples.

CDR3 DNA sequence: TGTGCCAGCAGCCCTGATAGGACGGACCCCTCCTACGAGCAGTACTTC. Translation: CASSPDRTDPSYEQYF. The chain couples TRBV6-5 to TRBJ2-7, with unresolved D. This CDR3 is built from 16 residues. The ends were cut back, 6 bases at V and 0 bases at J, with 18 bases in the middle. The germline V gene encodes CDR1 MNHEY and CDR2 SVGAGI.